The clone carrying this T cell receptor beta chain was counted between two and nine times. Its antigen is still unknown. TCRdb's copy holds only in-frame clones and misses some; the assay was immunoSEQ multiplex PCR. The sample contains some 47,000 clones, 57% of which appear only once. These data come from a study of cytotoxic CD8 clonotypes in ibrutinib-treated CLL. Background on the study: After treatment lasting a median 12 months, range 6 to 36, response samples were collected. Points from the study as a whole: Clonality was higher at baseline than in age-matched healthy donors and tracked circulating CD8+ T-cell counts.

This CDR3 is 18 amino acids long. Per germline, CDR1 LNHNV and CDR2 YYDKDF (reference sequence). Unmatched junction bases numbered 15, after V lost 1 base and J lost 7 bases. This chain joins TRBV15 and TRBJ2-1; TRBD2 agrees at 8 bases. The receptor's source is a human donor with chronic lymphocytic leukemia. The material was PBMCs, obtained after 24 months of ibrutinib treatment. The CDR3 DNA is TGTGCCACCAGCAGAGTTGGAGGGCCGGGGGGGCGTGTTAATGAGCAGTTCTTC. Amino acid sequence: CATSRVGGPGGRVNEQFF.